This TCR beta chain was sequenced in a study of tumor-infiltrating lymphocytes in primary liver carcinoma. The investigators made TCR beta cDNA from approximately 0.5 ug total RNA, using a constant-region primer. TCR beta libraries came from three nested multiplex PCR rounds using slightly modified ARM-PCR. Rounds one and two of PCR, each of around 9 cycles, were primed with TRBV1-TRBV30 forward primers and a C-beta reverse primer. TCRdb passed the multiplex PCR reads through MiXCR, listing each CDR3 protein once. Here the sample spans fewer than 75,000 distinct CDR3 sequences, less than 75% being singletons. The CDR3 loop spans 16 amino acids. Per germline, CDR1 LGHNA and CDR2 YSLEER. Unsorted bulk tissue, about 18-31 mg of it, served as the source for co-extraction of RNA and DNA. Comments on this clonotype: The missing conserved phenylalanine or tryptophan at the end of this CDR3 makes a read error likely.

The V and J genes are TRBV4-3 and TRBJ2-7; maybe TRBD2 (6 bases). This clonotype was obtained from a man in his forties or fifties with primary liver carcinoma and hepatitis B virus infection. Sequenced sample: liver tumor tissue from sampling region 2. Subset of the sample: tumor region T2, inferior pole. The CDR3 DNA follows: TGCGCCGGCAGCCAAGAAATAGCGGCGAGCTCCTACGAGCAGTACTCC. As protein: CAGSQEIAASSYEQYS.